These 28 T cell receptor beta chains were sequenced from one sample in a study of OX40 agonist ivuxolimab in advanced cancers. TCRdb's table, derived via immunoSEQ multiplex PCR, lists solely in-frame clones and lacks some. This table has about 47,000 clones, about 85% appearing once. The material sequenced was CD4+ or CD8+ T cells sorted from blood, taken in a trial of the OX40 agonist ivuxolimab. The receptor set was obtained from an adult with an advanced solid tumor such as melanoma, head and neck, liver or kidney cancer.

The chain recombines TRBV6-4 with TRBJ2-6; D gene unclear. The V gene's germline CDR1 is MRHNA and CDR2 SNTAGT. The CDR3 is 14 amino acids. V lost 2 bases to trimming and J lost 2 bases, with 4 bases between them. CDR3 DNA sequence: TGTGCCAGCAGTGACATCGCTGGGGCCAACGTCCTGACTTTC. It is translated as CASSDIAGANVLTF.

The chain uses TRBV5-3 and TRBJ1-5, with TRBD1 as a possible D gene (5 bases). TRBV5-3 is classed as an ORF, of uncertain function. V lost 1 base and J lost 0, with 8 bases in between. The CDR3 has 15 residues. For the CDR3, the DNA is TGTGCCAGAAGCTTGTCAGGGTATAGCAATCAGCCCCAGCATTTT. Translating it yields CARSLSGYSNQPQHF.

The chain is built from TRBV7-3 and TRBJ2-1, with a weak D call TRBD2 (5 bases). There are 14 residues in the CDR3. CDR1 is SGHTA and CDR2 is FQGTGA in the germline V gene. The V end lost 1 base, the J end lost 10 bases, and 14 bases lay between the germline ends. CDR3 sequence reads: CASSLRPGMGEQFF. CDR3 nucleotide sequence: TGTGCCAGCAGCTTAAGGCCGGGAATGGGAGAGCAGTTCTTC.

This clone was found once. The CDR3 region has the DNA TGTGCCAGCAGTCAACGGGCGGGGGCTAACTATGGCTACACCTTC. Its protein product is CASSQRAGANYGYTF. This chain uses TRBV28 with TRBJ1-2; D is possibly TRBD1 (5 bases). Trimming removed 5 bases at V and 0 bases at J, with 13 bases between. There are 15 residues in the CDR3. Looked up from germline, CDR1 is MDHEN and CDR2 is SYDVKM.

This clone is a singleton in its sample. V and J are TRBV9 and TRBJ2-1; D tentatively fits TRBD1 or TRBD2 (6 bases each). This CDR3 is built from 15 residues. The ends were cut back, 4 bases at V and 0 bases at J, with 11 bases in the middle. Germline CDR1 SGDLS, CDR2 YYNGEE. The CDR3 DNA reads TGTGCCAGCAGCTTCGAGGGGGGCTCCTACAATGAGCAGTTCTTC. This translates into CASSFEGGSYNEQFF.

V is TRBV7-3 and J is TRBJ2-3; 7 positions agree with TRBD2. The CDR3 is 14 residues long. Looked up from germline, CDR1 is SGHTA and CDR2 is FQGTGA. With V trimmed by 2 bases and J by 2 bases, 1 base remained unmatched. The chain's CDR3 is CASSLAGVTDTQYF. As DNA, the CDR3 is TGTGCCAGCAGCTTAGCGGGGGTCACAGATACGCAGTATTTT. Combining the CDR3 with reference TRBV7-3 and TRBJ2-3 gives the whole variable domain GAGVSQTPSNKVTEKGKYVELRCDPISGHTALYWYRQSLGQGPEFLIYFQGTGAADDSGLPNDRFFAVRPEGSVSTLKIQRTERGDSAVYLCASSLAGVTDTQYFGPGTRLTVL.

The chain recombines TRBV6-6 with TRBJ2-7, with a tentative D call TRBD2 (6 bases). V lost 6 bases, J lost 0 bases, and 12 bases lay in between. From germline, CDR1 is MNHNY and CDR2 SVGAGI (reference sequence). The CDR3 has 14 amino acids. CDR3 sequence reads: CASRGGLGSYEQYF. In nucleotides, the CDR3 is TGTGCCAGCAGGGGGGGACTTGGCTCCTACGAGCAGTACTTC.

The V gene is TRBV7-2, the J gene TRBJ2-7; 8 bases fit TRBD1. The CDR3 loop spans 13 amino acids. The junction had 8 bases not matched to a gene; V was cut back by 1 base and J by 12 bases. The germline gives CDR1 SGHTA, CDR2 FQGNSA. This CDR3 reads CASSLVSGGFAYF. The CDR3 coding sequence is TGTGCCAGCAGCTTAGTGTCAGGGGGCTTCGCGTACTTC.

The V call is TRBV5-4, the J call TRBJ2-5; TRBD2 matches at 8 bases. CDR1 is SGHNT and CDR2 is YYREEE in the germline V gene (reference sequence). The CDR3 covers 17 residues. V lost 4 bases, J lost 2 bases, and 13 bases stayed unmatched. The chain's CDR3 is CASSPRSISGTQETQYF. The CDR3 region has the DNA TGTGCCAGCAGCCCACGATCCATTAGCGGGACACAAGAGACCCAGTACTTC.

The gene calls are TRBV7-9 and TRBJ2-3; TRBD2 matches at 8 bases. The CDR3 has 15 residues. The V gene's germline CDR1 is SEHNR and CDR2 FQNEAQ (reference sequence). Trimming cost V 5 bases and J 5 bases; bases outside gene matches: 9. DNA for the CDR3: TGTGCCAGCAGCCCGGGACTAGTAAGCGGAGATACGCAGTATTTT. Protein sequence: CASSPGLVSGDTQYF.

J is TRBJ1-2 and V is TRBV29-1, with TRBD1 identical over 7 bases. CDR1 is SQVTM and CDR2 is ANQGSEA in the germline V gene. V shed 5 bases and J 5 bases; nucleotides not matched to a gene: 14. CDR3 size: 15 residues. For the CDR3, the DNA is TGCAGCGTTATCCCAGCAACAGGGGTCCAATATGGCTACACCTTC. Protein sequence: CSVIPATGVQYGYTF.

This chain uses TRBV18 with TRBJ1-1; no clear D. Germline-derived CDR1 and CDR2 are KGHSH and LQKENI. With 0 bases removed from V and 6 bases from J, the gap between germline ends came to 11 bases. The CDR3 consists of 14 residues. CDR3 residues: CASSPPVGRAEAFF. DNA of the CDR3: TGTGCCAGCTCACCACCGGTGGGCAGAGCTGAAGCTTTCTTT.

This chain connects TRBV14 to TRBJ1-3; D not resolved. CDR1 and CDR2 (germline): SGHDN, FVKESK. The CDR3 is 12 residues long. With 4 bases removed from V and 0 bases from J, the gap between germline ends came to 1 base. CDR3 sequence (DNA): TGTGCCAGCAGCCCCTCTGGAAACACCATATATTTT. This gives the protein CASSPSGNTIYF.

The genes are TRBV7-9 and TRBJ2-3; no clear D. The CDR3 consists of 13 residues. Germline lookup yields CDR1 SEHNR and CDR2 FQNEAQ (reference sequence). V gave up 6 bases and J gave up 7 bases, with 14 bases separating them. DNA of the CDR3: TGTGCCAGCAGACCGTATGATGTGAATACGCAGTATTTT. Amino acid sequence: CASRPYDVNTQYF. The full variable domain, with the rest looked up from reference TRBV7-9 and TRBJ2-3, is DTGVSQNPRHKITKRGQNVTFRCDPISEHNRLYWYRQTLGQGPEFLTYFQNEAQLEKSRLLSDRFSAERPKGSFSTLEIQRTEQGDSAMYLCASRPYDVNTQYFGPGTRLTVL.

This clone appeared once. V and J are TRBV28 and TRBJ2-7; D might be TRBD1 (5 bases). Germline V gene sequence: CDR1 MDHEN, CDR2 SYDVKM. CDR3 size: 15 residues. V lost 3 bases, J lost 4 bases, and 16 bases lay in between. The CDR3 region is CASSLVGPREYEQYF. In DNA form, the CDR3 reads TGTGCCAGCAGTTTGGTCGGGCCCAGGGAATACGAGCAGTACTTC.

The CDR3 nucleotides are TGCGCCAGCAGCCTCCCGGAGGATACGCAGTATTTT. This gives the protein CASSLPEDTQYF. This chain links TRBV4-1 with TRBJ2-3; D not resolved. Deletions cut 4 bases from V and 6 bases from J, with 8 bases between. Germline CDR1 is MGHRA and CDR2 is YSYEKL. The CDR3 length is 12 residues.

The rearrangement uses TRBV4-2 and TRBJ1-3, with D possibly being TRBD1 (6 bases). Germline V CDR1 and CDR2: LGHNA, YNFKEQ. There are 14 residues in the CDR3. The V end was cut by 2 bases, the J end by 4 bases, with 9 bases between. The DNA of the CDR3 is TGTGCCAGCAGCCAAACAGGGAGGGGAAACACCATATATTTT. It is translated as CASSQTGRGNTIYF.

The rearrangement uses TRBV30 and TRBJ1-2, with TRBD1 identical over 8 bases. J lost 7 bases, V lost 0 bases, and 7 bases had no gene match. CDR1 is GTSNPN and CDR2 is SVGIG in the germline V gene (reference sequence). The CDR3 extends over 14 amino acids. CDR3 in amino acids: CAWSVPRTGFGYTF. DNA for the CDR3: TGTGCCTGGAGTGTACCTAGGACAGGGTTTGGCTACACCTTC.

In the case of this clone: One end of the junction does not line up with germline, which may come from a read error. The chain is built from TRBV7-7 and TRBJ2-1, with 7 bases identical to TRBD2. Germline V gene lookup returns CDR1 SSHAT and CDR2 FNYEAQ (reference sequence). The CDR3 totals 13 residues. This chain's CDR3 is CASSLRGGDEQFF. In nucleotides, the CDR3 is TGTGCTAGCAGCTTAAGGGGAGGGGATGAGCAGTTCTTC.

This clone was observed once. DNA for the CDR3: TGTGCCAGCAGTGAAGTGGCTAGCGGGGGGGATGAGCAGTTCTTC. Protein product: CASSEVASGGDEQFF. The V call is TRBV6-1, the J call TRBJ2-1; 12 bases align to TRBD2. With 1 base clipped from V and 8 bases from J, the junction kept 3 bases outside the gene matches. The CDR3 contains 15 residues. Germline assignment: CDR1 MNHNS and CDR2 SASEGT.

The V gene is TRBV6-4, the J gene TRBJ1-1; no clear D gene. Trimming removed 0 bases from V and 5 bases from J, with 7 bases in between. The CDR3 runs 13 residues. Per germline, CDR1 MRHNA and CDR2 SNTAGT. The CDR3 loop is CASSDSAMTEAFF. DNA of the CDR3: TGTGCCAGCAGTGACTCGGCGATGACTGAAGCTTTCTTT.

There are a few counts of this clone. The chain joins TRBV9 to TRBJ2-7; D is possibly TRBD2 (6 bases). This CDR3 contains 14 residues. The V gene's germline CDR1 is SGDLS and CDR2 YYNGEE. V lost 0 bases and J 1 base, leaving 8 bases between the germline ends. This CDR3 is CASSVAGESYEQYF. In DNA, the CDR3 is TGTGCCAGCAGCGTAGCGGGGGAGTCCTACGAGCAGTACTTC.

This clone has only a few counts. The gene calls are TRBV11-1 and TRBJ2-3, with TRBD2 matching over 10 bases. Germline V lookup: CDR1 SGHAT, CDR2 FQDESV (reference sequence). The CDR3 totals 15 residues. J gave up 2 bases and V 4 bases, and 3 bases lay outside the gene matches. In DNA form, the CDR3 reads TGTGCCAGCAGCTGGACTAGCGGTAACACAGATACGCAGTATTTT. Protein: CASSWTSGNTDTQYF.

The CDR3 nucleotides read TGCGCCAGCAGCCAAGTTCACAGAGAGAACACTGAAGCTTTCTTT. Its translation is CASSQVHRENTEAFF. The genes are TRBV4-3 and TRBJ1-1; no clear D gene. Germline CDR1 LGHNA, CDR2 YSLEER. The V gene lost 1 base and the J gene lost 1 base, with 10 bases spanning the gap. This CDR3 contains 15 residues.

The J gene is TRBJ2-7, the V gene TRBV19; 9 nucleotides match TRBD2. The CDR3 is 14 amino acids. Germline values: CDR1 LNHDA, CDR2 SQIVND (reference sequence). V lost 3 bases, J lost 2 bases, and 2 bases stayed unmatched. CDR3 sequence reads: CASSMAGGTYEQYF. CDR3 DNA: TGTGCCAGTAGTATGGCGGGGGGGACCTACGAGCAGTACTTC.

The chain links TRBV27 to TRBJ2-1; D is undetermined. The V end was cut by 0 bases, the J end by 5 bases, with 11 bases between. Per the germline V gene, CDR1 is MNHEY and CDR2 is SMNVEV (reference sequence). The CDR3 is made up of 15 amino acids. CDR3 nucleotide sequence: TGTGCCAGCAGTTTATCGATTGCCGTTCACAATGAGCAGTTCTTC. Protein sequence: CASSLSIAVHNEQFF.

V is TRBV7-9 and J is TRBJ1-2; D gene unclear. With 1 base removed from V and 7 bases from J, the gap between germline ends came to 13 bases. Germline-derived CDR1 and CDR2 are SEHNR and FQNEAQ (reference sequence). The CDR3 is 14 amino acids. CDR3 loop: CASSLEDHSSGYTF. The CDR3 nucleotides read TGTGCCAGCAGCTTAGAGGACCATAGCTCTGGCTACACCTTC. Supplemented by reference TRBV7-9 and TRBJ1-2, the full variable domain reads DTGVSQNPRHKITKRGQNVTFRCDPISEHNRLYWYRQTLGQGPEFLTYFQNEAQLEKSRLLSDRFSAERPKGSFSTLEIQRTEQGDSAMYLCASSLEDHSSGYTFGSGTRLTVV.

The gene calls are TRBV5-6 and TRBJ2-1; no reliable D call. Germline CDR1 is SGHDT and CDR2 is YYEEEE. The ends were cut back, 3 bases at V and 9 bases at J, with 10 bases in the middle. This CDR3 has 12 residues. This CDR3 reads CASSSGLVEQFF. CDR3 sequence (DNA): TGTGCCAGCAGCTCCGGCCTCGTTGAGCAGTTCTTC.